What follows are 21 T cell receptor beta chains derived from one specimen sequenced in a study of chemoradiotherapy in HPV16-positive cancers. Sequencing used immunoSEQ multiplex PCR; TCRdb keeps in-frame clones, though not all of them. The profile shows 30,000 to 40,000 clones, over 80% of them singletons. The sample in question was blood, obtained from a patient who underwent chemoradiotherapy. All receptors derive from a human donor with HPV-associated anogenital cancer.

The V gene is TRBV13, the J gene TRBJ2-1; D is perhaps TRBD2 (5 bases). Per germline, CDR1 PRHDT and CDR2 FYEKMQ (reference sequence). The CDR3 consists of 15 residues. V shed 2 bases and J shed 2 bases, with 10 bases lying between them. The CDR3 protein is CASSLTDSTYNEQFF. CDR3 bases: TGTGCCAGCAGCTTAACGGACTCCACCTACAATGAGCAGTTCTTC. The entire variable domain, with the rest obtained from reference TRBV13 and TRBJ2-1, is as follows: AAGVIQSPRHLIKEKRETATLKCYPIPRHDTVYWYQQGPGQDPQFLISFYEKMQSDKGSIPDRFSAQQFSDYHSELNMSSLELGDSALYFCASSLTDSTYNEQFFGPGTRLTVL.

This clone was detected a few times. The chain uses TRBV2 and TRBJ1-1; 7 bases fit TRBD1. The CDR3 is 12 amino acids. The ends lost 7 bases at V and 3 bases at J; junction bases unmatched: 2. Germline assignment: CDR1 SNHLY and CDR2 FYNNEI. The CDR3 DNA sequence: TGTGCCAGCACAGGGGGGGACACTGAAGCTTTCTTT. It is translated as CASTGGDTEAFF. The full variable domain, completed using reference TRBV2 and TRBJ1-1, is EPEVTQTPSHQVTQMGQEVILRCVPISNHLYFYWYRQILGQKVEFLVSFYNNEISEKSEIFDDQFSVERPDGSNFTLKIRSTKLEDSAMYFCASTGGDTEAFFGQGTRLTVV.

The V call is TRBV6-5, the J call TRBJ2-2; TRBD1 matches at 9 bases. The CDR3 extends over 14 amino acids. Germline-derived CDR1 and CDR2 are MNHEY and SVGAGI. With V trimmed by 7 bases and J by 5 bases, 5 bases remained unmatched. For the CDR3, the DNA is TGTGCCAGCAAGAAGACAGGGGGAACCGGGGAGCTGTTTTTT. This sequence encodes CASKKTGGTGELFF.

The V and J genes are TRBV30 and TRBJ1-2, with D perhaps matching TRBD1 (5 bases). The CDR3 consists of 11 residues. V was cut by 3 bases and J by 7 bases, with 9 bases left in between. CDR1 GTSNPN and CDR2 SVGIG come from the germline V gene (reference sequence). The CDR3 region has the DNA TGTGCCTGGAGGACGGGGCTTGGCTACACCTTC. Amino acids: CAWRTGLGYTF.

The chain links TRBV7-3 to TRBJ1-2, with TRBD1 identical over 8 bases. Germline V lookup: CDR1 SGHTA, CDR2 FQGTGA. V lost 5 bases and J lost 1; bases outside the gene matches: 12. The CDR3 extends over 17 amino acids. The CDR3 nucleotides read TGTGCCAGCAGCCTACGGGAGGATACAGGGGGTAACTATGGCTACACCTTC. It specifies CASSLREDTGGNYGYTF.

The CDR3 reads CASSRTAGVRTEAFF. The CDR3 bases are TGTGCCAGCAGCCGTACTGCAGGGGTCAGGACTGAAGCTTTCTTT. The chain employs TRBV5-4 and TRBJ1-1; a possible D gene is TRBD1 (6 bases). V gave up 4 bases and J gave up 5 bases, with 18 bases separating them. CDR1 and CDR2 (germline): SGHNT, YYREEE (reference sequence). The CDR3 covers 15 residues.

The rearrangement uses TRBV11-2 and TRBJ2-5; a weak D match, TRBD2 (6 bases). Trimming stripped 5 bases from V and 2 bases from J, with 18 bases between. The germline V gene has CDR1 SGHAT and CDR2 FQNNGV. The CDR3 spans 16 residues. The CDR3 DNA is TGTGCCAGCAGCCCCATTAAGCGGGCCTTTCAAGAGACCCAGTACTTC. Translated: CASSPIKRAFQETQYF. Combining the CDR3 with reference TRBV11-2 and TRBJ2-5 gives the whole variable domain EAGVAQSPRYKIIEKRQSVAFWCNPISGHATLYWYQQILGQGPKLLIQFQNNGVVDDSQLPKDRFSAERLKGVDSTLKIQPAKLEDSAVYLCASSPIKRAFQETQYFGPGTRLLVL.

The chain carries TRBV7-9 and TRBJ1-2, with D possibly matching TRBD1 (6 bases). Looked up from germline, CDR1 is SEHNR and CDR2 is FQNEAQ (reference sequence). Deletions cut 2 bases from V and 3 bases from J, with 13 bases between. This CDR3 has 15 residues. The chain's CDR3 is CASSLLRPGDYGYTF. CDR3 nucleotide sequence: TGTGCCAGCAGCTTACTCCGGCCAGGGGACTATGGCTACACCTTC.

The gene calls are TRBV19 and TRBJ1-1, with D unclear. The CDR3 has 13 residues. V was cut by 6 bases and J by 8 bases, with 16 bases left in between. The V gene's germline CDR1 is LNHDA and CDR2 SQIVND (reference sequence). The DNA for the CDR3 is TGTGCCAGTAGCCTGGCTGGGCCCCGGGAAGCTTTCTTT. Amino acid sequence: CASSLAGPREAFF.

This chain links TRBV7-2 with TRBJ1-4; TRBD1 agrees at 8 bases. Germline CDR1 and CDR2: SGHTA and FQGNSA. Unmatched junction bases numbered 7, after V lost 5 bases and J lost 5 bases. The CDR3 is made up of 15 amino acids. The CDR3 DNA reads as TGTGCCAGCAGCCCTCAGGGACAGGCGAATGAAAAACTGTTTTTT. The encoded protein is CASSPQGQANEKLFF.

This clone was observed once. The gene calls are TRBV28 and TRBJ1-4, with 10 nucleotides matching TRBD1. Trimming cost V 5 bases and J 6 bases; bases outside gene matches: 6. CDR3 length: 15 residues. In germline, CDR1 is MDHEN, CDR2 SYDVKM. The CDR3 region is CASSTTGGGYEKLFF. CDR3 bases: TGTGCCAGCAGTACGACAGGGGGCGGGTATGAAAAACTGTTTTTT.

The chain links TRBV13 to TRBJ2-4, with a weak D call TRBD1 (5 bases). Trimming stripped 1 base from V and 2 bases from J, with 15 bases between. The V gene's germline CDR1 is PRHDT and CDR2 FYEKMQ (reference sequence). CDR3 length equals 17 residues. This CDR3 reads CASSLVTRVGTKNIQYF. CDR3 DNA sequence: TGTGCCAGCAGCTTAGTCACCAGGGTTGGAACCAAAAACATTCAGTACTTC.

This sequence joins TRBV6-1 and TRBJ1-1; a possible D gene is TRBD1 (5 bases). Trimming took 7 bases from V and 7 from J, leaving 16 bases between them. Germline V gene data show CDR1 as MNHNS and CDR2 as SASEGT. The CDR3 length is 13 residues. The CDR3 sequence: CASTVGEFGEAFF. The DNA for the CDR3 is TGTGCCAGCACCGTAGGGGAGTTTGGTGAAGCTTTCTTT.

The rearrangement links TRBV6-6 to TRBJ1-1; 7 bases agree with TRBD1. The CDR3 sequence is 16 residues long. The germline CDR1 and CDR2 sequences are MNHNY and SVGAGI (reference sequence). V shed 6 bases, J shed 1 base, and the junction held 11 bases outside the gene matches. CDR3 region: CASRQTGNQKNTEAFF. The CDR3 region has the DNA TGTGCCAGCAGGCAGACAGGGAACCAAAAGAACACTGAAGCTTTCTTT.

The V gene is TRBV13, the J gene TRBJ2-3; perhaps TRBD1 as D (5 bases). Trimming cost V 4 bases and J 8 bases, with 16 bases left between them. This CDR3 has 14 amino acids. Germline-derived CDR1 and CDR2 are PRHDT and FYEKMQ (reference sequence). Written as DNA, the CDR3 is TGTGCCAGCAGCTCTAGGGAAGGGGTTGGTACGCAGTATTTT. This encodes CASSSREGVGTQYF.

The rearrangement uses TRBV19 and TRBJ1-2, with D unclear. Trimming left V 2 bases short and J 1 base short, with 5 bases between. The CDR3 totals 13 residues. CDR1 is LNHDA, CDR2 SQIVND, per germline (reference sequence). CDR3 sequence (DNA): TGTGCCAGTAGTATACCCCTTAACTATGGCTACACCTTC. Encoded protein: CASSIPLNYGYTF.

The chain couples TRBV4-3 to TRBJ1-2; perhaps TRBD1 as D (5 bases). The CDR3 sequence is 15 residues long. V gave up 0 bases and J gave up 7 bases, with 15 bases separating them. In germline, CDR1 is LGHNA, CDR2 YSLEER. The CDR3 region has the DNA TGCGCCAGCAGCCAAGATTCCCAGGGTTTTCCTGGCTACACCTTC. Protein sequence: CASSQDSQGFPGYTF.

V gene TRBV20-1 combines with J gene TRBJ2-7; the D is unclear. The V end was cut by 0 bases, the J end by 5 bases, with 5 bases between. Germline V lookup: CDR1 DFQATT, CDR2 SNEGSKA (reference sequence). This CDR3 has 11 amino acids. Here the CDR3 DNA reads TGCAGTGCTAGAGATATCGACGAGCAGTACTTC. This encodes CSARDIDEQYF.

The CDR3 nucleotides are TGTGCCGAAGGCACTAGCGGAAGCACAGATACGCAGTATTTT. It translates to CAEGTSGSTDTQYF. The J gene is TRBJ2-3, the V gene TRBV2; 8 bases are a match to TRBD2. The CDR3 runs 14 residues. The germline V gene has CDR1 SNHLY and CDR2 FYNNEI. The V segment lost 11 bases and the J segment 0 bases; nucleotides outside the gene matches: 7.

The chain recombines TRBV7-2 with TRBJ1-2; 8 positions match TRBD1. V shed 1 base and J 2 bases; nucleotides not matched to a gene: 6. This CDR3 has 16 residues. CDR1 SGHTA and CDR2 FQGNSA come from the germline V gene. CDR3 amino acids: CASSLGGQAGNYGYTF. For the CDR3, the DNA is TGTGCCAGCAGCTTAGGGGGACAGGCCGGAAACTATGGCTACACCTTC.

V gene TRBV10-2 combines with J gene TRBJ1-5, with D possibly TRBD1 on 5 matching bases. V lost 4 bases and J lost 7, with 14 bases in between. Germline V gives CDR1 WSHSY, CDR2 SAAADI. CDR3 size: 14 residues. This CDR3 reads CASSGGRAAQPQHF. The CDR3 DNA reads TGCGCCAGCAGTGGGGGCAGGGCGGCCCAGCCCCAGCATTTT.